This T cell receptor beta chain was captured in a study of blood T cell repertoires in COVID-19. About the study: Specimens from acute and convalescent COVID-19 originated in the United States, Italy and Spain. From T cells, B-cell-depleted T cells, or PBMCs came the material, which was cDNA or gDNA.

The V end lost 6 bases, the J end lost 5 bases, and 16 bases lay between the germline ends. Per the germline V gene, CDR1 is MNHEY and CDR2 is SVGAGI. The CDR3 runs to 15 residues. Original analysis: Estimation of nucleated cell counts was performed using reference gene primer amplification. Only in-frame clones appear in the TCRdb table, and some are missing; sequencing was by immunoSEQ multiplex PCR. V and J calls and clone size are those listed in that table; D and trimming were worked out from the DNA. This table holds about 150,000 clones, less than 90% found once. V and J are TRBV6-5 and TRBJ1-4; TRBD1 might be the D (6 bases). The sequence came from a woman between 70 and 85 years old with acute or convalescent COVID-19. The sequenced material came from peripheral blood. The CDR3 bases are TGTGCCAGCAGGGCGGACAGTGGGGGAAATGAAAAACTGTTTTTT. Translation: CASRADSGGNEKLFF.